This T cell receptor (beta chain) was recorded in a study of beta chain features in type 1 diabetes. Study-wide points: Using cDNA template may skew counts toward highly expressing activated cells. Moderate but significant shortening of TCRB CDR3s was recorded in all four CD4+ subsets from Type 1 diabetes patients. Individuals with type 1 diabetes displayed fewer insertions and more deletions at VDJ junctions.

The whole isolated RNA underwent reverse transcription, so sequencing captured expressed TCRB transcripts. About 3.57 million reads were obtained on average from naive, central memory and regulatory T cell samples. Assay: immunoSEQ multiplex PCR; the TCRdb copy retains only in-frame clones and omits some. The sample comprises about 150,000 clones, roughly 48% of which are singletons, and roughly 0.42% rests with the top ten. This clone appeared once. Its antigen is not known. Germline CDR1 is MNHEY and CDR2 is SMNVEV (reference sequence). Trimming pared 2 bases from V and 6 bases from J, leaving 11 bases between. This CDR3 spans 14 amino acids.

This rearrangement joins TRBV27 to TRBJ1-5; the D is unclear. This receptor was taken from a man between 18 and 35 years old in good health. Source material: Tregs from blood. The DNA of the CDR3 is TGTGCCAGCAGTTTACAACGGTCTGCTCAGCCCCAGCATTTT. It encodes CASSLQRSAQPQHF.